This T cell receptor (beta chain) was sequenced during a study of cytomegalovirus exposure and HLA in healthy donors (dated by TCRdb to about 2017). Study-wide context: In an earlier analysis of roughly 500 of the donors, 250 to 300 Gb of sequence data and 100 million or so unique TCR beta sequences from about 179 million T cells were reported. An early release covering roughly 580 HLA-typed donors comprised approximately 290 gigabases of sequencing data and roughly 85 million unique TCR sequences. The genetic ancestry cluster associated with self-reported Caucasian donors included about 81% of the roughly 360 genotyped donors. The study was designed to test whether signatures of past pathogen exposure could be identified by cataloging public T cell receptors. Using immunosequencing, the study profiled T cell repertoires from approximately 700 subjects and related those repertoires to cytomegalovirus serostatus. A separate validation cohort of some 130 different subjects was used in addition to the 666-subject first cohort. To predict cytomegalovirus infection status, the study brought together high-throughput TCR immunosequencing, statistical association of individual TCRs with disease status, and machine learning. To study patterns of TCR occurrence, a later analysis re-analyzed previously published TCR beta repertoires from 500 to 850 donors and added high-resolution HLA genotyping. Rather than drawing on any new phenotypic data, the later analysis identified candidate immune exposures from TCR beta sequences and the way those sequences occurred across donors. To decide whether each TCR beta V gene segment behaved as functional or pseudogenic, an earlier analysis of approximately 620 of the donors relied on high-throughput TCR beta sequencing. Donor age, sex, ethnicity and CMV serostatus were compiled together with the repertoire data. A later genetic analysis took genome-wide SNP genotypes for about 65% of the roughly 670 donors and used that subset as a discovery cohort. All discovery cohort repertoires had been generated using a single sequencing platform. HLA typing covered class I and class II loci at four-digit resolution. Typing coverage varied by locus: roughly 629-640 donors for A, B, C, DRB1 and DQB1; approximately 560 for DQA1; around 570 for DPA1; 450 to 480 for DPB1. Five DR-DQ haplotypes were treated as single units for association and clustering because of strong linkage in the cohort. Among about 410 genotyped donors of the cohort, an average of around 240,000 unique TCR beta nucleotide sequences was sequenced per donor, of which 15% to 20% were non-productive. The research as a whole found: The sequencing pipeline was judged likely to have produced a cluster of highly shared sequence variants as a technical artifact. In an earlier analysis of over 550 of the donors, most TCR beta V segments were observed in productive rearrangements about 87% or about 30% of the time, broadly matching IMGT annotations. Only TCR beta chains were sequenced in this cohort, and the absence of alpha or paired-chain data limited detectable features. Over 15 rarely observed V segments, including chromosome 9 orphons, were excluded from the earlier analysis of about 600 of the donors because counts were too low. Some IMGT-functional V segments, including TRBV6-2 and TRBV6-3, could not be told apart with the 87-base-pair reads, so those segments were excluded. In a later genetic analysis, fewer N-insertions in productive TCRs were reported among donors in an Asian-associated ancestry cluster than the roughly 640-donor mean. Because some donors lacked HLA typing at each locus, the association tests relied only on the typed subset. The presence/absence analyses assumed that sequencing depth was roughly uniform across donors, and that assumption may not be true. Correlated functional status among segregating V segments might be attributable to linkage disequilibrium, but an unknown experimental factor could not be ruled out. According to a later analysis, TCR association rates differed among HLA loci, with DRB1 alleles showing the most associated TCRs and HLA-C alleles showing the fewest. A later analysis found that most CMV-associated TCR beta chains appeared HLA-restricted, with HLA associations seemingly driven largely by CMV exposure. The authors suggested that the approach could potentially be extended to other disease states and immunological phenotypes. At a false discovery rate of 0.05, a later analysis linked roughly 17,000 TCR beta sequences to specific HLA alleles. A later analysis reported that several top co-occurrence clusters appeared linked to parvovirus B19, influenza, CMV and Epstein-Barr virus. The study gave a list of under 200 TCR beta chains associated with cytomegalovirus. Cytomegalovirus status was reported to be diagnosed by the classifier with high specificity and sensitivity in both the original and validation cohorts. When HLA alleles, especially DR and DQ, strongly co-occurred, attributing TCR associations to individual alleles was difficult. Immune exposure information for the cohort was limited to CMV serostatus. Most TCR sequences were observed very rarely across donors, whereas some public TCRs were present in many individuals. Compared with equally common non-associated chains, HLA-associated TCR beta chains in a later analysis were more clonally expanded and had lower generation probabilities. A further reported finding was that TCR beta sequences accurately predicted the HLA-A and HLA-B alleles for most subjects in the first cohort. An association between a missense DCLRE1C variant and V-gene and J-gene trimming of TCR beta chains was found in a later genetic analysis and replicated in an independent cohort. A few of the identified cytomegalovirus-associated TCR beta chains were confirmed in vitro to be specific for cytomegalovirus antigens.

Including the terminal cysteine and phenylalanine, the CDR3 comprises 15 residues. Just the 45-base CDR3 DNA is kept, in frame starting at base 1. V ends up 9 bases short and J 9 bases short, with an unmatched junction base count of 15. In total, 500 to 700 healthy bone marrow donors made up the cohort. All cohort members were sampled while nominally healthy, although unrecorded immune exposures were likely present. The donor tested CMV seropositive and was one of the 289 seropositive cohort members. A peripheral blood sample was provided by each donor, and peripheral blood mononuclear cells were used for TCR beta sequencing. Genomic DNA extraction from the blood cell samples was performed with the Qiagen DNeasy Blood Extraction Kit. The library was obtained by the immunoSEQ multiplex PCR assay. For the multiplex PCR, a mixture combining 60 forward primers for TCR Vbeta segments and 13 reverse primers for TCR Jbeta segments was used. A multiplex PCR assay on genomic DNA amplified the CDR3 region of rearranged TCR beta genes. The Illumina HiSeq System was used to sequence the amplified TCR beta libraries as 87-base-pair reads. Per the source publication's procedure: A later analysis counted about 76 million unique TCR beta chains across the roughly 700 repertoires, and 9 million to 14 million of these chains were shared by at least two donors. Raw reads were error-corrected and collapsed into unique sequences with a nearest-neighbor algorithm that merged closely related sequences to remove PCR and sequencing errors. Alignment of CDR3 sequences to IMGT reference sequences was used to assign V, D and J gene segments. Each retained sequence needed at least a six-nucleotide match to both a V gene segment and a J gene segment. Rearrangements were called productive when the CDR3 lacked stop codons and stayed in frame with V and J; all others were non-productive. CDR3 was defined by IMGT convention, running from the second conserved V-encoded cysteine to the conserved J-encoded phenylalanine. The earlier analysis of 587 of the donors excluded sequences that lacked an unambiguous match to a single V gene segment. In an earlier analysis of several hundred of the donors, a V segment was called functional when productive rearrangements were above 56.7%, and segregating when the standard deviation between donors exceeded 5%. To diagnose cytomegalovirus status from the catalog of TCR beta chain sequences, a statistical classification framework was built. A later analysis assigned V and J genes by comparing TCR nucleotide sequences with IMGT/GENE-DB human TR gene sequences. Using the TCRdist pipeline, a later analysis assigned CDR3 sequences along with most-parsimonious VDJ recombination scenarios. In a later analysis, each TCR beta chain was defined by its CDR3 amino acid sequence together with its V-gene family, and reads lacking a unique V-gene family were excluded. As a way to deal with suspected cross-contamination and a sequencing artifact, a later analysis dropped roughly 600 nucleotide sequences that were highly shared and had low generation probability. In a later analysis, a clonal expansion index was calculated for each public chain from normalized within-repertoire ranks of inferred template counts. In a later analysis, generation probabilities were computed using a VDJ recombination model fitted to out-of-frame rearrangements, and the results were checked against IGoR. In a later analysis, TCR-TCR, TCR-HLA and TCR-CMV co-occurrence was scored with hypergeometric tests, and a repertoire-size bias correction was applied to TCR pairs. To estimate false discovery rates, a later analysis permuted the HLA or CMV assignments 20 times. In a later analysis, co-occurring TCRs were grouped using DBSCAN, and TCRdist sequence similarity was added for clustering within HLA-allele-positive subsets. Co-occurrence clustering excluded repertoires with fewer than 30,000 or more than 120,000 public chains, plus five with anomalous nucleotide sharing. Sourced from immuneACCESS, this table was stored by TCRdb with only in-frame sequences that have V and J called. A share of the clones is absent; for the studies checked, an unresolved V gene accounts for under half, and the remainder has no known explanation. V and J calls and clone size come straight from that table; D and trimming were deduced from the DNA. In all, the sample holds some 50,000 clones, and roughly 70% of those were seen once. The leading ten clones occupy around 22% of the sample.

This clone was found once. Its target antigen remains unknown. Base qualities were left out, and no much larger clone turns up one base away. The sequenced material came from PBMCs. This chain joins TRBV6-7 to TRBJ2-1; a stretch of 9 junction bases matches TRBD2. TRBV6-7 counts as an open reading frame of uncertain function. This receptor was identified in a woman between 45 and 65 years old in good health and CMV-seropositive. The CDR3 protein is CARVWGAGGLSEQFF. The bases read TGTGCCAGGGTTTGGGGAGCGGGGGGTCTGAGTGAGCAGTTCTTC.